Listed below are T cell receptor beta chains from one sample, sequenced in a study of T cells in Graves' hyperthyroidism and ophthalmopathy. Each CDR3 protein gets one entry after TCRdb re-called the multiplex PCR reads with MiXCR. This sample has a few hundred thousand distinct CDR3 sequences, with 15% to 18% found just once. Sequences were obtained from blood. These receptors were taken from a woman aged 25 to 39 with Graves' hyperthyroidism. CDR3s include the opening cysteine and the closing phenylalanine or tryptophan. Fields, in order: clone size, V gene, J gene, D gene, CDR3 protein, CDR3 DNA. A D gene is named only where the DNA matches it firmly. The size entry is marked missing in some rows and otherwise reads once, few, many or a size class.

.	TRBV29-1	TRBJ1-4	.	CSAGRVGAGNEKLFF	TGCAGCGCCGGAAGGGTCGGAGCAGGGAATGAAAAACTGTTTTTT
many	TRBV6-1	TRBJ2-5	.	CASRARHGGETQYF	TGTGCCAGCAGAGCCAGGCACGGGGGAGAGACCCAGTACTTC
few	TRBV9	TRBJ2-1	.	CASSGDYEQFF	TGTGCCAGCAGCGGCGACTACGAGCAGTTCTTC
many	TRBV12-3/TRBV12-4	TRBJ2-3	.	CASSIRTDTQYF	TGTGCCAGCAGTATCCGCACAGATACGCAGTATTTT
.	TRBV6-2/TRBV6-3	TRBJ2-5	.	CAIPLGRAYRETQYF	TGTGCCATTCCCCTGGGGCGGGCCTACCGGGAGACCCAGTACTTC
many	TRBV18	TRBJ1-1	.	CASSRRALNTEAFF	TGTGCCAGCTCCCGACGGGCTCTGAACACTGAAGCTTTCTTT
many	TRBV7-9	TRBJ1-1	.	CASSSGHLHTEAFF	TGTGCCAGCAGCTCTGGACACCTTCACACTGAAGCTTTCTTT
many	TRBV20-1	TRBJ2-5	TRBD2	CSARDLGTAGGPETQYF	TGCAGTGCTAGAGATCTGGGGACTGCGGGAGGACCGGAGACCCAGTACTTC
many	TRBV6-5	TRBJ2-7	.	CASSSFLGGSYEQYF	TGTGCCAGCAGTTCCTTCCTTGGCGGATCCTACGAGCAGTACTTC
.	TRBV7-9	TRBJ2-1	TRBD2	CASSPARLAGSYNEQFF	TGTGCCAGCAGCCCTGCCCGACTAGCGGGGTCCTACAATGAGCAGTTCTTC
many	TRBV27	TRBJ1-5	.	CASNRSQPQHF	TGTGCCAGCAATAGGAGCCAGCCCCAGCATTTT
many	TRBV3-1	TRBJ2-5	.	CASSQSRQAIQETQYF	TGTGCCAGCAGCCAGTCTCGACAGGCAATACAAGAGACCCAGTACTTC
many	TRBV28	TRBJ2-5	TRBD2	CASTLLTSGKETQYF	TGTGCCAGCACCCTCCTGACTAGCGGAAAAGAGACCCAGTACTTC
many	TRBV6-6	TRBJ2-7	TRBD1	CASSYLGQGDSYEQYF	TGTGCCAGCAGTTACCTCGGACAGGGGGACTCCTACGAGCAGTACTTC
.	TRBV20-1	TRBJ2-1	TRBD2	CSATTPGLLSYNEQFF	TGCAGTGCTACAACTCCGGGACTACTCTCCTACAATGAGCAGTTCTTC
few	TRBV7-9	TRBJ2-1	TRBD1	CASSLPETGGWNEQFF	TGTGCCAGCAGCTTACCGGAGACAGGGGGATGGAATGAGCAGTTCTTC
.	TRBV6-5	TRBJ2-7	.	CASSYGGGGRIYEQYF	TGTGCCAGCAGTTACGGGGGGGGCGGGAGAATCTACGAGCAGTACTTC
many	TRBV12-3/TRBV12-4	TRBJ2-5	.	CASTEQETQYF	TGTGCCAGCACCGAACAAGAGACCCAGTACTTC
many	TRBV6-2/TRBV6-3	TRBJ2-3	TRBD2	CASSNPSGLTDTQYF	TGTGCCAGCAGTAATCCTAGCGGACTCACAGATACGCAGTATTTT
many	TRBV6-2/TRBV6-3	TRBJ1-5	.	CASSYDGYNQPQHF	TGTGCCAGCAGTTACGACGGTTACAATCAGCCCCAGCATTTT
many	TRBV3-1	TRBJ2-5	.	CASSQVRAGGETQYF	TGTGCCAGCAGCCAAGTTCGAGCGGGCGGTGAGACCCAGTACTTC
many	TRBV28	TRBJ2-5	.	CASTLDPLETQYF	TGTGCCAGCACCCTCGACCCCTTGGAGACCCAGTACTTC
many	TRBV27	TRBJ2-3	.	CASGSPRGDTQYF	TGTGCCAGCGGGTCGCCTCGTGGAGATACGCAGTATTTT
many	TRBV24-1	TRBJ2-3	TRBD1	CATSDHGQGRFDTQYF	TGTGCCACCAGTGATCACGGACAGGGGAGGTTTGATACGCAGTATTTT
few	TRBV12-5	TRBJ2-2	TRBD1	CASGFRQGAYGELFF	TGTGCTAGTGGTTTTCGACAGGGGGCCTATGGGGAGCTGTTTTTT
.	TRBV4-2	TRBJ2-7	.	CASSRGSNEQYF	TGTGCCAGCAGCCGAGGGAGTAACGAGCAGTACTTC
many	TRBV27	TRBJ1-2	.	CASRPGARDYGYTF	TGTGCCAGCAGACCCGGCGCCAGGGACTATGGCTACACCTTC
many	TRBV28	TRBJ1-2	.	CASSFLSRFSGYGYTF	TGTGCCAGCAGTTTTTTGTCTCGGTTTTCGGGCTATGGCTACACCTTC